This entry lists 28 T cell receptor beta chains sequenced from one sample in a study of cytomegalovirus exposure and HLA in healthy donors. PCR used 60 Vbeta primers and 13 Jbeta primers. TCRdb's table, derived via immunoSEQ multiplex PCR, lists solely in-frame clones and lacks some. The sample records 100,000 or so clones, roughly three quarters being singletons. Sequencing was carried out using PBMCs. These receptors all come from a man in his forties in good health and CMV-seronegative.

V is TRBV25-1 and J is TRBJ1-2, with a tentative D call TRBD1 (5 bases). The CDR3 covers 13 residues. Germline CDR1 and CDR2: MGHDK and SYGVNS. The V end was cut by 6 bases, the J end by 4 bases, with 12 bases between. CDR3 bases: TGTGCCAGCAGGCCTTCGGGGGGCTATGGCTACACCTTC. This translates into CASRPSGGYGYTF.

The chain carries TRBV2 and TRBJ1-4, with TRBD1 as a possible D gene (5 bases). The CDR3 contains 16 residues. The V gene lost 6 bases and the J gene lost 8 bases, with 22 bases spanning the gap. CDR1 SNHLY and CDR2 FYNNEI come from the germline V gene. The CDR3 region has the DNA TGTGCCAGCAGAAGAAACACAGGTACCCTAGGGGAAAAACTGTTTTTT. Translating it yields CASRRNTGTLGEKLFF.

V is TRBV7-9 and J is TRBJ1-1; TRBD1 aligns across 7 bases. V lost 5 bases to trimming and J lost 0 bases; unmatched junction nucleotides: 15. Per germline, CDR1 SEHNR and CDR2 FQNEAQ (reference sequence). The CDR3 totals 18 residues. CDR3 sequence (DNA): TGTGCCAGCAGCCTACTACAGGGGAATACCTATATGAACACTGAAGCTTTCTTT. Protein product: CASSLLQGNTYMNTEAFF.

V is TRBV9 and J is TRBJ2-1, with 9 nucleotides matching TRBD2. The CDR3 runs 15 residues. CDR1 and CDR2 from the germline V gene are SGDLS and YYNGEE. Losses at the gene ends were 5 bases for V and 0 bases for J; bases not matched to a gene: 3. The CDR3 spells CASRRTSDSYNEQFF. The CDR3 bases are TGTGCCAGCAGACGGACTAGCGACTCCTACAATGAGCAGTTCTTC. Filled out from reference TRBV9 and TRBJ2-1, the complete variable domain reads DSGVTQTPKHLITATGQRVTLRCSPRSGDLSVYWYQQSLDQGLQFLIQYYNGEERAKGNILERFSAQQFPDLHSELNLSSLELGDSALYFCASRRTSDSYNEQFFGPGTRLTVL.

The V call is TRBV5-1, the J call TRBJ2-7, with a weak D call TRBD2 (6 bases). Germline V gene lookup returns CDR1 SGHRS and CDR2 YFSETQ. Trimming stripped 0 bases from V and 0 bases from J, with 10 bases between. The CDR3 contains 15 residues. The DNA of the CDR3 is TGCGCCAGCAGCTTGGCACCCGGGAGCTCCTACGAGCAGTACTTC. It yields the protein CASSLAPGSSYEQYF.

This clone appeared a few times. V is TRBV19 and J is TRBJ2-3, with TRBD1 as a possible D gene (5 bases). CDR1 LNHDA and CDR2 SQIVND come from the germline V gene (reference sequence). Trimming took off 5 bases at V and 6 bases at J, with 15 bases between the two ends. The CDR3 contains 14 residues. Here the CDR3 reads CASSFREMGDTQYF. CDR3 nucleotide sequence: TGTGCCAGTAGTTTCAGGGAAATGGGCGATACGCAGTATTTT.

CDR3 bases: TGTGCCAGCAGCTCGCCGGACAGGGAGCAAGAGACCCAGTACTTC. Residues: CASSSPDREQETQYF. V usage is TRBV7-6 and J usage is TRBJ2-5; TRBD1 matches 8 bases. The CDR3 has 15 residues. CDR1 and CDR2 from the germline V gene are SGHVS and FNYEAQ. V trimming: 4 bases; J trimming: 2 bases; junction bases outside the gene matches: 6.

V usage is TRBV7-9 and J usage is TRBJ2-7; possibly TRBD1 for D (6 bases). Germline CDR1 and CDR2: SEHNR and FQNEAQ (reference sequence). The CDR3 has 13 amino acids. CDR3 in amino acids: CSSSPGTTYEQYV. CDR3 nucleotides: TGTTCCAGCAGCCCTGGGACAACCTACGAGCAGTACGTC.

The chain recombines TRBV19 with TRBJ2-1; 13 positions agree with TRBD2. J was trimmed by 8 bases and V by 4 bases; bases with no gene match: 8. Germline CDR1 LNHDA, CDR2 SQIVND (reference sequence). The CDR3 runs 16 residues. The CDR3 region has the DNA TGTGCCAGTAGTACCCGGACTAGCGGGGGAGGGGATGAGCAGTTCTTC. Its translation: CASSTRTSGGGDEQFF.

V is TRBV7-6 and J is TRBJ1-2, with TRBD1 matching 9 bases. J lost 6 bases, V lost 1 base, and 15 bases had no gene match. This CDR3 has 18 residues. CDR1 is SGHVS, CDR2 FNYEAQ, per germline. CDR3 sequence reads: CASSLGQSGTGLPDGYTF. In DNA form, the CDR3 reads TGTGCCAGCAGCTTAGGCCAATCGGGGACAGGGCTTCCCGATGGCTACACCTTC.

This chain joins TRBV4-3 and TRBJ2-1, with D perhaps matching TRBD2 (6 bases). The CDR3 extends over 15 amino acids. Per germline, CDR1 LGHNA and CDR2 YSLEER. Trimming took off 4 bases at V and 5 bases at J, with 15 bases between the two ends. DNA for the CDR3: TGCGCCAGCAGCCGCGATAAGGCGGGGAACAATGAGCAGTTCTTC. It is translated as CASSRDKAGNNEQFF.

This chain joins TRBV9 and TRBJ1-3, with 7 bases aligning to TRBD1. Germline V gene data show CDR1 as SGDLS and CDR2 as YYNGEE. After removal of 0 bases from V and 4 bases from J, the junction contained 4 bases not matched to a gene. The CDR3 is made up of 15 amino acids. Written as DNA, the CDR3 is TGTGCCAGCAGCGTAGGACCGGGACAGGGAAACACCATATATTTT. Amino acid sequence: CASSVGPGQGNTIYF.

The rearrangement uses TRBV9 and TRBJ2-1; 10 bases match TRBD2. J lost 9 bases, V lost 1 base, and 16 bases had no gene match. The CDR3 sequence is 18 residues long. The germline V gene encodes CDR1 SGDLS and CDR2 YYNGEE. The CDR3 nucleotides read TGTGCCAGCAGCGTAACCCCCCTTGGGGGACTAGCGAGAGGTGAGCAGTTCTTC. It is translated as CASSVTPLGGLARGEQFF.

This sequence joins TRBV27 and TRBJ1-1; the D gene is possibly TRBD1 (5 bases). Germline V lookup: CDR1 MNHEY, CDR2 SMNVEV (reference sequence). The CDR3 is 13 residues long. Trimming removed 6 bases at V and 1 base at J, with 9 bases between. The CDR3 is CASRLTANTEAFF. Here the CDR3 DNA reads TGTGCCAGCAGATTGACAGCGAACACTGAAGCTTTCTTT.

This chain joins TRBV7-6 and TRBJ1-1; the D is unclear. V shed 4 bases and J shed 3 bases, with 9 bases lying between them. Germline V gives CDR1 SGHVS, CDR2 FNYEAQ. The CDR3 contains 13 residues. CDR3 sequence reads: CASSSQQDTEAFF. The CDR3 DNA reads TGTGCCAGCAGCTCCCAACAAGACACTGAAGCTTTCTTT. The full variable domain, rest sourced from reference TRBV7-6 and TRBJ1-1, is GAGVSQSPRYKVTKRGQDVALRCDPISGHVSLYWYRQALGQGPEFLTYFNYEAQQDKSGLPNDRFSAERPEGSISTLTIQRTEQRDSAMYRCASSSQQDTEAFFGQGTRLTVV.

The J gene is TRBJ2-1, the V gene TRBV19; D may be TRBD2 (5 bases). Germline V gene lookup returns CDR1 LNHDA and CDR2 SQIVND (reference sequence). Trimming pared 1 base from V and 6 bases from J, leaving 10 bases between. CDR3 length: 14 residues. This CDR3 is CASSIGSGLNEQFF. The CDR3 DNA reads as TGTGCCAGTAGTATAGGGAGCGGACTCAATGAGCAGTTCTTC.

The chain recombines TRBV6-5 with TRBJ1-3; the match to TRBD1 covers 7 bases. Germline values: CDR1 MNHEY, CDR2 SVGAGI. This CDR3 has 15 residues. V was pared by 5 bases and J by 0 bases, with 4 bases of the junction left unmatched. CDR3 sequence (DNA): TGTGCCAGCAGTGGGGACAGCAGCTCTGGAAACACCATATATTTT. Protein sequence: CASSGDSSSGNTIYF.

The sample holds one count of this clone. The CDR3 sequence: CASSLVPSRTDTQYF. DNA of the CDR3: TGTGCCAGCAGCTTAGTCCCCTCCCGCACAGATACGCAGTATTTT. The rearrangement uses TRBV11-3 and TRBJ2-3; D call uncertain. The V and J ends lost 1 base and 1 base respectively, with 9 bases between them. This CDR3 is built from 15 residues. Germline loops: CDR1 SGHNT, CDR2 YENEEA.

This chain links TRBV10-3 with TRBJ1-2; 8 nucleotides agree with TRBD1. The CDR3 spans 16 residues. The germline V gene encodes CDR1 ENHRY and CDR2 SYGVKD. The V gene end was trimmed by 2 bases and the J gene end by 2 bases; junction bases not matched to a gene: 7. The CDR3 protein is CAISEPGQGGNYGYTF. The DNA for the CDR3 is TGTGCCATCAGTGAGCCCGGACAGGGAGGGAACTATGGCTACACCTTC.

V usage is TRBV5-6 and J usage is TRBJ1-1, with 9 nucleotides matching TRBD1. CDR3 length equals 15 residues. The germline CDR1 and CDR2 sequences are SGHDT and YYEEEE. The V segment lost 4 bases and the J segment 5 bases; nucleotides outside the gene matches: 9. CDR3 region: CASSPDRGRGTEAFF. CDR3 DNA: TGTGCCAGCAGCCCGGACAGGGGCCGGGGAACTGAAGCTTTCTTT. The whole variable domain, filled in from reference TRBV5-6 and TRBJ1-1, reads DAGVTQSPTHLIKTRGQQVTLRCSPKSGHDTVSWYQQALGQGPQFIFQYYEEEERQRGNFPDRFSGHQFPNYSSELNVNALLLGDSALYLCASSPDRGRGTEAFFGQGTRLTVV.

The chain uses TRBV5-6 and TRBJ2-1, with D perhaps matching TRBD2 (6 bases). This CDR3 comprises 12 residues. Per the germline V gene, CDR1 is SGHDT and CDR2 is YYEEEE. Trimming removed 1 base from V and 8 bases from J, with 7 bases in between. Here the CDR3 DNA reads TGTGCCAGCAGCTTGTGGGGGGATGAGCAGTTCTTC. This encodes CASSLWGDEQFF.

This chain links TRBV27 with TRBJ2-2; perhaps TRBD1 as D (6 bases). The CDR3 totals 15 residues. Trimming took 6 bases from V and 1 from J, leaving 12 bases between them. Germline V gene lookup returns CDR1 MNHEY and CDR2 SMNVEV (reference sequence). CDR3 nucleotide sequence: TGTGCCAGCAGAAGGGGACACCTGAACACCGGGGAGCTGTTTTTT. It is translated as CASRRGHLNTGELFF.

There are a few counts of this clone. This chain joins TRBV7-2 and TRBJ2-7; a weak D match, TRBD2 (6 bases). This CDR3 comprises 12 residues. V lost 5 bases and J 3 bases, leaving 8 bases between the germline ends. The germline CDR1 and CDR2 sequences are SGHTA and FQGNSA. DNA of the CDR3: TGTGCCAGCAGCGGTAGCGGCTACGAGCAGTACTTC. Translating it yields CASSGSGYEQYF.

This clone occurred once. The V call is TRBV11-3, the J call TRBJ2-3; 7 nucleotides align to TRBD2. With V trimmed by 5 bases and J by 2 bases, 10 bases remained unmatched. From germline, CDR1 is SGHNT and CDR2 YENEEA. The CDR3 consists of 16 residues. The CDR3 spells CASSIIPGGNTDTQYF. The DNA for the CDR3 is TGTGCCAGCAGCATTATTCCGGGGGGAAACACAGATACGCAGTATTTT.

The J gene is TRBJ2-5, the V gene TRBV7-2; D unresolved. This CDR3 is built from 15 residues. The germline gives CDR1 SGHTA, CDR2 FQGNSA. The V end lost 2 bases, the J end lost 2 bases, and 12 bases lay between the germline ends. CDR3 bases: TGTGCCAGCAGCTTATCGGCAGGCTTACAAGAGACCCAGTACTTC. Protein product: CASSLSAGLQETQYF. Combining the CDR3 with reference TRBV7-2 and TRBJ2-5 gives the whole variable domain GAGVSQSPSNKVTEKGKDVELRCDPISGHTALYWYRQSLGQGLEFLIYFQGNSAPDKSGLPSDRFSAERTGGSVSTLTIQRTQQEDSAVYLCASSLSAGLQETQYFGPGTRLLVL.

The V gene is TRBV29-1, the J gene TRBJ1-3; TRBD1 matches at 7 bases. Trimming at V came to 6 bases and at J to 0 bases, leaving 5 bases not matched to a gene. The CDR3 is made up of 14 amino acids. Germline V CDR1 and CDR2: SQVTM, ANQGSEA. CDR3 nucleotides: TGCAGCGTCGCGGGACAGAACTCTGGAAACACCATATATTTT. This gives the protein CSVAGQNSGNTIYF.

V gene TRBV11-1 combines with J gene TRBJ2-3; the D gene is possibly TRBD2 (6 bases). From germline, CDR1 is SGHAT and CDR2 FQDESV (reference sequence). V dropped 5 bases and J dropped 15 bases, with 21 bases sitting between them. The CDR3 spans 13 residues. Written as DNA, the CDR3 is TGTGCCAGCAGCAAAGGGCGGGGACTCGTGGCCTATTTT. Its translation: CASSKGRGLVAYF. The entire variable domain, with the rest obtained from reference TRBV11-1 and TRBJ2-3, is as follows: EAEVAQSPRYKITEKSQAVAFWCDPISGHATLYWYRQILGQGPELLVQFQDESVVDDSQLPKDRFSAERLKGVDSTLKIQPAELGDSAMYLCASSKGRGLVAYFGPGTRLTVL.

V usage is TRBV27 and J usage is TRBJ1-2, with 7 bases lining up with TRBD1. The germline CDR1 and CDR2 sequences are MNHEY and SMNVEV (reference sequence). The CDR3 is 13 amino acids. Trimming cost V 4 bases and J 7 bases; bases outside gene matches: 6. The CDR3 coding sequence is TGTGCCAGCAGTTCGGACAGGTTTCCTGGCTACACCTTC. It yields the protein CASSSDRFPGYTF.